The 32 T cell receptor beta chains below were found in one sample sequenced in a study of blood T cell repertoires in COVID-19. Sequencing used immunoSEQ multiplex PCR; TCRdb keeps in-frame clones, though not all of them. Of about 240,000 clones listed, just under 85% are singletons. Sequencing was performed on peripheral blood. These receptors were collected from a woman of 80 years or more with acute or convalescent COVID-19.

V gene TRBV25-1 combines with J gene TRBJ2-7; TRBD1 matches 8 bases. Trimming removed 3 bases from V and 3 bases from J; junction bases left unmatched: 4. The CDR3 extends over 14 amino acids. CDR1 is MGHDK, CDR2 SYGVNS, per germline. CDR3 in DNA: TGTGCCAGCAGTGAGTCCGGGACAGGCTACGAGCAGTACTTC. It translates to CASSESGTGYEQYF.

The chain uses TRBV28 and TRBJ1-2; 7 bases are shared with TRBD1. Looked up from germline, CDR1 is MDHEN and CDR2 is SYDVKM. The CDR3 is 15 residues long. J was trimmed by 3 bases and V by 7 bases; bases with no gene match: 11. CDR3 DNA sequence: TGTGCCAGCACCCTGAGGGGGCGGAGGGACTATGGCTACACCTTC. It yields the protein CASTLRGRRDYGYTF.

This chain links TRBV18 with TRBJ2-1; a possible D gene is TRBD1 (6 bases). This CDR3 spans 14 amino acids. Germline-derived CDR1 and CDR2 are KGHSH and LQKENI. Trimming removed 1 base from V and 9 bases from J, with 13 bases in between. CDR3 loop: CASSPLLLGGEQFF. For the CDR3, the DNA is TGTGCCAGCTCACCACTCCTACTAGGGGGTGAGCAGTTCTTC.

The chain links TRBV7-2 to TRBJ1-6; 7 bases are shared with TRBD1. Germline lookup yields CDR1 SGHTA and CDR2 FQGNSA. Trimming at V came to 8 bases and at J to 14 bases, leaving 6 bases not matched to a gene. The CDR3 spans 11 residues. CDR3 loop: CASGNRGTLHF. CDR3 bases: TGTGCCAGCGGCAACAGGGGCACCCTCCACTTT.

The V and J genes are TRBV5-1 and TRBJ2-2, with D perhaps matching TRBD1 (5 bases). Germline V gene sequence: CDR1 SGHRS, CDR2 YFSETQ. The CDR3 is 15 residues long. Trimming took off 0 bases at V and 4 bases at J, with 10 bases between the two ends. CDR3 sequence reads: CASSLGQPVTGELFF. In DNA form, the CDR3 reads TGCGCCAGCAGCTTGGGACAGCCCGTCACCGGGGAGCTGTTTTTT.

This chain links TRBV7-3 with TRBJ2-1; 8 nucleotides agree with TRBD1. Germline CDR1 reads SGHTA; CDR2 reads FQGTGA. V was pared by 0 bases and J by 2 bases, with 0 bases of the junction left unmatched. The CDR3 has 15 amino acids. DNA for the CDR3: TGTGCCAGCAGCTTAACACAGGGGGCCTACAATGAGCAGTTCTTC. It specifies CASSLTQGAYNEQFF.

The rearrangement joins TRBV5-4 to TRBJ1-3; 8 bases align to TRBD1. Germline V gene sequence: CDR1 SGHNT, CDR2 YYREEE (reference sequence). The length of the CDR3 is 14 residues. After removal of 5 bases from V and 4 bases from J, the junction contained 5 bases not matched to a gene. DNA of the CDR3: TGTGCCAGCAGTCCGGACAGGGCAGGAAACACCATATATTTT. Its translation: CASSPDRAGNTIYF.

V and J are TRBV24-1 and TRBJ2-1, with TRBD2 as a possible D gene (7 bases). The germline V gene has CDR1 KGHDR and CDR2 SFDVKD. V was cut by 6 bases and J by 7 bases, with 21 bases left in between. The CDR3 contains 16 residues. CDR3 sequence reads: CATSPSKGGAGNEQFF. CDR3 sequence (DNA): TGTGCCACCAGTCCCTCAAAGGGGGGGGCGGGGAATGAGCAGTTCTTC.

The chain links TRBV5-1 to TRBJ1-2; 8 positions agree with TRBD1. Germline V gene data show CDR1 as SGHRS and CDR2 as YFSETQ. Trimming removed 2 bases from V and 2 bases from J; junction bases left unmatched: 8. The CDR3 has 16 amino acids. CDR3 DNA sequence: TGCGCCAGCAGCTTATACCAGGGGGCTAACAACTATGGCTACACCTTC. This codes for CASSLYQGANNYGYTF.

In its sample, this clone was seen once. The rearrangement joins TRBV15 to TRBJ2-3; 15 bases fit TRBD2. J was trimmed by 3 bases and V by 4 bases; bases with no gene match: 8. Germline CDR1 reads LNHNV; CDR2 reads YYDKDF (reference sequence). The CDR3 is 18 residues long. CDR3 in amino acids: CATSTSPGLAGGTDTQYF. The CDR3 DNA is TGTGCCACCAGCACCTCGCCGGGACTAGCGGGGGGAACAGATACGCAGTATTTT.

This clone was counted between two and nine times. This chain joins TRBV15 and TRBJ1-1, with D unresolved. The CDR3 has 13 residues. Germline assignment: CDR1 LNHNV and CDR2 YYDKDF (reference sequence). Trimming took 0 bases from V and 0 from J, leaving 2 bases between them. The CDR3 sequence is CATSRDVNTEAFF. CDR3 coding DNA: TGTGCCACCAGCAGAGACGTGAACACTGAAGCTTTCTTT. The variable domain in full, completed from reference TRBV15 and TRBJ1-1, reads DAMVIQNPRYQVTQFGKPVTLSCSQTLNHNVMYWYQQKSSQAPKLLFHYYDKDFNNEADTPDNFQSRRPNTSFCFLDIRSPGLGDTAMYLCATSRDVNTEAFFGQGTRLTVV.

The V gene is TRBV10-3, the J gene TRBJ2-7; 14 bases map to TRBD2. Losses at the gene ends were 4 bases for V and 0 bases for J; bases not matched to a gene: 5. CDR1 and CDR2 from the germline V gene are ENHRY and SYGVKD. The CDR3 loop spans 17 amino acids. The DNA of the CDR3 is TGTGCCATCAGTGCGCGGACTAGCGGGGGGAGCTCCTACGAGCAGTACTTC. Protein: CAISARTSGGSSYEQYF.

Here the CDR3 reads CASTRGGTVNTEAFF. CDR3 bases: TGTGCCAGCACCCGCGGAGGTACAGTGAACACTGAAGCTTTCTTT. The V call is TRBV6-5, the J call TRBJ1-1; D gene uncertain. Germline-derived CDR1 and CDR2 are MNHEY and SVGAGI. The length of the CDR3 is 15 residues. V lost 7 bases and J lost 0, with 15 bases in between.

This clone was recorded a few times. The J gene is TRBJ1-5, the V gene TRBV19; 10 bases agree with TRBD1. The CDR3 sequence is 15 residues long. V dropped 11 bases and J dropped 0; count of bases not matched to a gene: 7. CDR1 and CDR2 (germline): LNHDA, SQIVND (reference sequence). Here the CDR3 reads CAARGQGFSNQPQHF. The CDR3 DNA is TGTGCCGCGAGGGGACAGGGGTTTAGCAATCAGCCCCAGCATTTT.

The chain couples TRBV7-9 to TRBJ2-7; tentative D call: TRBD1 (5 bases). Trimming stripped 1 base from V and 7 bases from J, with 8 bases between. Germline V gene data show CDR1 as SEHNR and CDR2 as FQNEAQ (reference sequence). The CDR3 runs to 12 residues. CDR3 sequence (DNA): TGTGCCAGCAGCTTAGAGGGGCGGGAGCAGTACTTC. The encoded protein is CASSLEGREQYF.

V is TRBV18 and J is TRBJ1-5; D might be TRBD1 (5 bases). The CDR3 totals 15 residues. CDR1 is KGHSH, CDR2 LQKENI, per germline. V lost 4 bases, J lost 5 bases, and 15 bases lay in between. CDR3 in amino acids: CASSHIPQGDQPQHF. CDR3 bases: TGTGCCAGCTCACACATCCCTCAGGGCGATCAGCCCCAGCATTTT.

The chain links TRBV5-1 to TRBJ2-2, with 11 bases fitting TRBD2. This CDR3 has 16 residues. Unmatched junction bases numbered 2, after V lost 4 bases and J lost 0 bases. In germline, CDR1 is SGHRS, CDR2 YFSETQ. The CDR3 bases are TGCGCCAGCAGCCCGGGACTAGCGGCGAACACCGGGGAGCTGTTTTTT. Its protein is CASSPGLAANTGELFF.

The gene calls are TRBV29-1 and TRBJ2-2; TRBD1 matches 10 bases. The CDR3 contains 13 residues. Germline loops: CDR1 SQVTM, CDR2 ANQGSEA. V shed 6 bases and J 4 bases; nucleotides not matched to a gene: 2. The CDR3 DNA reads as TGCAGCGTGAGGACAGGGGGCACCGGGGAGCTGTTTTTT. This gives the protein CSVRTGGTGELFF.

This chain connects TRBV27 to TRBJ1-6; D call uncertain. This CDR3 has 15 residues. Trimming cost V 5 bases and J 8 bases, with 16 bases left between them. The germline V gene encodes CDR1 MNHEY and CDR2 SMNVEV (reference sequence). The CDR3 nucleotides read TGTGCCAGCAGTAGCCGACGGGGTAGGGATTCACCCCTCCACTTT. The encoded protein is CASSSRRGRDSPLHF.

This chain uses TRBV5-1 with TRBJ1-4; no firm D call. Trimming took 3 bases from V and 4 from J, leaving 13 bases between them. The CDR3 runs 15 residues. Germline V gene data show CDR1 as SGHRS and CDR2 as YFSETQ. DNA for the CDR3: TGCGCCAGCAGCTCCCTATCGGGAGTTAATGAAAAACTGTTTTTT. Its protein product is CASSSLSGVNEKLFF. The complete variable domain, with remaining parts taken from reference TRBV5-1 and TRBJ1-4, reads KAGVTQTPRYLIKTRGQQVTLSCSPISGHRSVSWYQQTPGQGLQFLFEYFSETQRNKGNFPGRFSGRQFSNSRSEMNVSTLELGDSALYLCASSSLSGVNEKLFFGSGTQLSVL.

This clone appeared once. V is TRBV5-4 and J is TRBJ2-1; TRBD1 matches 9 bases. CDR1 and CDR2 (germline): SGHNT, YYREEE (reference sequence). After removal of 3 bases from V and 4 bases from J, the junction contained 8 bases not matched to a gene. CDR3 size: 16 residues. CDR3 nucleotide sequence: TGTGCCAGCAGCTCGCCGGGACAGGGAGTATACAATGAGCAGTTCTTC. Protein sequence: CASSSPGQGVYNEQFF.

The gene calls are TRBV7-9 and TRBJ2-1; D possibly corresponds to TRBD1 (6 bases). The CDR3 totals 14 residues. V was shortened by 7 bases and J by 4 bases, with 14 bases between the two germline ends. From germline, CDR1 is SEHNR and CDR2 FQNEAQ (reference sequence). The DNA of the CDR3 is TGTGCCAGCACACCGGGACAAGATTACAATGAGCAGTTCTTC. Its translation is CASTPGQDYNEQFF.

This clone was seen a single time. The gene calls are TRBV30 and TRBJ1-2; 8 nucleotides line up with TRBD1. CDR3 size: 12 residues. Unmatched junction bases numbered 3, after V lost 5 bases and J lost 4 bases. Germline V lookup: CDR1 GTSNPN, CDR2 SVGIG (reference sequence). In DNA, the CDR3 is TGTGCCTGGGGACAGGGCGGCTATGGCTACACCTTC. This translates into CAWGQGGYGYTF.

The gene calls are TRBV5-1 and TRBJ1-1, with D possibly matching TRBD1 (5 bases). The CDR3 is 15 amino acids. Germline values: CDR1 SGHRS, CDR2 YFSETQ. Trimming took 4 bases from V and 1 from J, leaving 14 bases between them. The CDR3 DNA follows: TGCGCCAGCAGCCCCTTGGGAGGGGCGAACACTGAAGCTTTCTTT. Translated: CASSPLGGANTEAFF.

V gene TRBV28 combines with J gene TRBJ1-2; 9 bases agree with TRBD1. There are 13 residues in the CDR3. J lost 8 bases, V lost 6 bases, and 7 bases had no gene match. Per the germline V gene, CDR1 is MDHEN and CDR2 is SYDVKM. The CDR3 DNA sequence: TGTGCCAGCAGCATACAGGGGGCGGGCGGCTACACCTTC. It encodes CASSIQGAGGYTF.

This clone was detected only a few times. The V call is TRBV6-6, the J call TRBJ2-7; 12 positions match TRBD1. This CDR3 has 16 residues. Per the germline V gene, CDR1 is MNHNY and CDR2 is SVGAGI (reference sequence). V gave up 2 bases and J gave up 4 bases; unmatched junction bases: 6. CDR3 region: CASSYTGQGALYEQYF. The CDR3 DNA reads TGTGCCAGCAGTTACACGGGACAGGGGGCGCTGTACGAGCAGTACTTC.

The rearrangement uses TRBV10-3 and TRBJ1-5; 9 nucleotides align to TRBD1. CDR1 is ENHRY and CDR2 is SYGVKD in the germline V gene. This CDR3 region has 16 residues. J gave up 5 bases and V 0 bases, and 5 bases lay outside the gene matches. The CDR3 DNA follows: TGTGCCATCAGTGAGTCTGGGGGACAGGGCTATCAGCCCCAGCATTTT. Protein: CAISESGGQGYQPQHF.

V is TRBV3-1 (or the pseudogene TRBV3-2) and J is TRBJ1-5; D is unresolved. The CDR3 sequence is 14 residues long. V dropped 2 bases and J dropped 9 bases, with 14 bases sitting between them. The germline V gene encodes CDR1 LGHDT and CDR2 YNNKEL (reference sequence). CDR3 loop: CASSQRSGGGPQHF. CDR3 nucleotides: TGTGCCAGCAGCCAAAGATCCGGCGGTGGGCCCCAGCATTTT.

The chain links TRBV18 to TRBJ1-5; TRBD1 agrees at 7 bases. The V gene end was trimmed by 4 bases and the J gene end by 5 bases; junction bases not matched to a gene: 5. The CDR3 spans 14 residues. The germline CDR1 and CDR2 sequences are KGHSH and LQKENI. CDR3 protein: CASSRQGLDQPQHF. The CDR3 DNA reads TGTGCCAGCTCACGACAGGGTTTGGATCAGCCCCAGCATTTT.

V gene TRBV2 combines with J gene TRBJ2-5; D perhaps matches TRBD1 (5 bases). CDR1 and CDR2 from the germline V gene are SNHLY and FYNNEI. The CDR3 has 13 residues. Trimming left V 6 bases short and J 5 bases short, with 13 bases between. As DNA, the CDR3 is TGTGCCAGCAGGGCAGGGCCGTCTGAGACCCAGTACTTC. Residues: CASRAGPSETQYF.

The chain employs TRBV6-2 or TRBV6-3 and TRBJ2-1; D is perhaps TRBD2 (5 bases). CDR1 MNHEY and CDR2 SVGEGT come from the germline V gene. With 5 bases removed from V and 2 bases from J, the gap between germline ends came to 16 bases. This CDR3 comprises 16 residues. The CDR3 coding sequence is TGTGCCAGCAGTCACAGCCTCGGGGTAGCCTACAATGAGCAGTTCTTC. Its protein product is CASSHSLGVAYNEQFF.

The CDR3: CASRQTLYAGYTF. In DNA form, the CDR3 reads TGTGCCAGCAGACAGACATTGTACGCCGGCTACACCTTC. The chain employs TRBV6-5 and TRBJ1-2; D is ambiguous. Germline CDR1 is MNHEY and CDR2 is SVGAGI. V shed 6 bases and J shed 8 bases, with 16 bases lying between them. CDR3 length: 13 amino acids.